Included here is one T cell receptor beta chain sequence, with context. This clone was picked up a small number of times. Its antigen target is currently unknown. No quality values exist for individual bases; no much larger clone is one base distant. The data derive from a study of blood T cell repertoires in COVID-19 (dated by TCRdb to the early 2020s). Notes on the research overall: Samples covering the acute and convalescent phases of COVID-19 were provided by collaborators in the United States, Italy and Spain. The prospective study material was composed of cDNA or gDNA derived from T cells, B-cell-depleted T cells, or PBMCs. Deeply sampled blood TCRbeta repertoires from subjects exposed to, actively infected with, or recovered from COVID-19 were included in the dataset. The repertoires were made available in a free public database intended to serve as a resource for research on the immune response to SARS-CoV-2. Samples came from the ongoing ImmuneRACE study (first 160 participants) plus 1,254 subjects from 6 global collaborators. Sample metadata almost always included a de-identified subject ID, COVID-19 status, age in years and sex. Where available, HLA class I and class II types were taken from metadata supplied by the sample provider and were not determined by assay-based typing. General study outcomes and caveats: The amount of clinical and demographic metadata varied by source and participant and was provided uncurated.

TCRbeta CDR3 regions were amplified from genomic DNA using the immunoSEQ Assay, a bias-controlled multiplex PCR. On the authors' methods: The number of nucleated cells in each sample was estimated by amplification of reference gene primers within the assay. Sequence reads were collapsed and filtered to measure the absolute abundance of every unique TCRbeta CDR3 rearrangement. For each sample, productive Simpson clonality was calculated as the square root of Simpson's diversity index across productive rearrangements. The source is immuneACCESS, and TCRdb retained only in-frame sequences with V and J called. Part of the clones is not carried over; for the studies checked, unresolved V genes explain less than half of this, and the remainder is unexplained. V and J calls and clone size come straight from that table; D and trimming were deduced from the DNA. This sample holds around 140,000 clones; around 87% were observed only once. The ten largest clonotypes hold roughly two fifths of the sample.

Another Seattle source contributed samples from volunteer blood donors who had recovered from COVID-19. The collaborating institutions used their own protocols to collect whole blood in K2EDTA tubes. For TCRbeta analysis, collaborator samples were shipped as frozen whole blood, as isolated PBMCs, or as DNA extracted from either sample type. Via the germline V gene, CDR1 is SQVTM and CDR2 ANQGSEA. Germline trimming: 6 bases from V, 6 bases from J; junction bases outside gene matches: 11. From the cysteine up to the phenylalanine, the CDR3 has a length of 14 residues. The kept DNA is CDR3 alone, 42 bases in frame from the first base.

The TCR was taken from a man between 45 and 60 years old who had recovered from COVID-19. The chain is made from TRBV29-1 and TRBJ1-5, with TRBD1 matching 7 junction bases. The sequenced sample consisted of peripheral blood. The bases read TGCAGCGTAGTGACAGGGAATCAGGGTCAGCCCCAGCATTTT. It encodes CSVVTGNQGQPQHF.